These 22 T cell receptor beta chains were all obtained from the same sample, sequenced in a study of CD4 T cells in relation to SARS-CoV-2 and coronaviruses. This table comes from immunoSEQ multiplex PCR, and its TCRdb copy is limited to in-frame clones, with some not included. In the table there are about 65,000 clones, around 87% of which are singletons. Before the COVID-19 pandemic, during about 2010-2019, CD4+ T cells were taken from unexposed donors. Sample: memory CD4+ T cells from PBMCs. The receptor source for this set is a human donor in good health.

This clone was seen a few times. This chain joins TRBV24-1 and TRBJ1-2; 7 bases are shared with TRBD1. The V gene's germline CDR1 is KGHDR and CDR2 SFDVKD. The trim removed 3 bases at V and 7 bases at J, leaving 10 bases unmatched. The CDR3 extends over 15 amino acids. CDR3 nucleotide sequence: TGTGCCACCAGTGATCCGTCGACAGGGAGTGGTGGCTACACCTTC. Translated: CATSDPSTGSGGYTF.

The chain employs TRBV7-2 and TRBJ1-2; 8 nucleotides line up with TRBD1. The CDR3 is 12 amino acids. J lost 8 bases, V lost 4 bases, and 3 bases had no gene match. Germline V gene data show CDR1 as SGHTA and CDR2 as FQGNSA. CDR3 nucleotide sequence: TGTGCCAGCAGCTCACAGGGGGGAGGCTACACCTTC. This sequence encodes CASSSQGGGYTF.

The genes are TRBV6-6 and TRBJ1-4; 8 bases fit TRBD1. J lost 7 bases, V lost 4 bases, and 8 bases had no gene match. Looked up from germline, CDR1 is MNHNY and CDR2 is SVGAGI (reference sequence). CDR3 length: 15 residues. CDR3 loop: CASSSWTGRVEKLFF. The CDR3, as DNA: TGTGCCAGCAGTTCCTGGACAGGGAGAGTTGAAAAACTGTTTTTT.

In this sample, this clone turned up once. This sequence joins TRBV5-1 and TRBJ2-7, with D maybe TRBD2 (6 bases). V shed 2 bases and J shed 7 bases, with 16 bases lying between them. This CDR3 contains 14 residues. Germline CDR1 SGHRS, CDR2 YFSETQ. CDR3 in DNA: TGCGCCAGCAGCTTAGGGATAGCGGCGGGAGAGCAGTACTTC. Its translation: CASSLGIAAGEQYF.

The chain combines TRBV28 with TRBJ1-2; possibly TRBD1 for D (5 bases). Germline lookup yields CDR1 MDHEN and CDR2 SYDVKM. The CDR3 is made up of 13 amino acids. Trimming shortened V by 6 bases and J by 4 bases, and 12 bases separated the two germline ends. The CDR3 DNA sequence: TGTGCCAGCAGCCCCGACAGAATCTATGGCTACACCTTC. Amino acid sequence: CASSPDRIYGYTF.

The chain carries TRBV10-3 and TRBJ2-7, with a tentative D call TRBD2 (5 bases). Between the trimmed V and J ends, which lost 9 bases and 0 bases, there was a span of 15 bases. Germline CDR1 is ENHRY and CDR2 is SYGVKD. CDR3 size: 14 residues. CDR3 bases: TGTGCCATACAAAATGGACGGGGCTCCTACGAGCAGTACTTC. Protein product: CAIQNGRGSYEQYF.

J is TRBJ2-3 and V is TRBV7-2; the match to TRBD2 covers 14 bases. CDR3 length: 15 amino acids. Germline-derived CDR1 and CDR2 are SGHTA and FQGNSA. Unmatched junction bases numbered 9, after V lost 10 bases and J lost 6 bases. CDR3 coding DNA: TGTGCCACCCAGACTAGCGGGGGGGCCTGGGATACGCAGTATTTT. As protein: CATQTSGGAWDTQYF.

The chain combines TRBV24-1 with TRBJ2-3, with D perhaps TRBD2 (5 bases). Germline V gives CDR1 KGHDR, CDR2 SFDVKD. Trimming removed 7 bases from V and 4 bases from J, with 14 bases in between. The CDR3 sequence is 14 residues long. CDR3 sequence: CATRDASGPDTQYF. The CDR3 nucleotides are TGTGCCACCAGAGACGCAAGCGGCCCAGATACGCAGTATTTT.

The rearrangement uses TRBV6-2 or TRBV6-3 and TRBJ2-7; unclear D gene. The CDR3 has 12 residues. V was trimmed by 6 bases and J by 7 bases, leaving 13 bases between them. Looked up from germline, CDR1 is MNHEY and CDR2 is SVGEGT. The CDR3 reads CASSRGWIEQYF. The DNA of the CDR3 is TGTGCCAGCAGCCGCGGCTGGATAGAGCAGTACTTC.

The genes are TRBV2 and TRBJ2-2, with unresolved D. V shed 7 bases and J shed 4 bases, with 7 bases lying between them. The CDR3 totals 12 residues. Per the germline V gene, CDR1 is SNHLY and CDR2 is FYNNEI. The CDR3 reads CASTYSTGELFF. CDR3 coding DNA: TGTGCCAGCACCTACTCCACCGGGGAGCTGTTTTTT.

This rearrangement joins TRBV14 to TRBJ2-2; 10 bases align to TRBD1. V dropped 6 bases and J dropped 2; count of bases not matched to a gene: 3. CDR1 is SGHDN and CDR2 is FVKESK in the germline V gene. The CDR3 spans 15 residues. CDR3 loop: CASSRDRGNTGELFF. The CDR3 nucleotides are TGTGCCAGCAGTCGGGACAGGGGTAACACCGGGGAGCTGTTTTTT. The full variable domain, its missing parts supplied by reference TRBV14 and TRBJ2-2, is EAGVTQFPSHSVIEKGQTVTLRCDPISGHDNLYWYRRVMGKEIKFLLHFVKESKQDESGMPNNRFLAERTGGTYSTLKVQPAELEDSGVYFCASSRDRGNTGELFFGEGSRLTVL.

The chain employs TRBV25-1 and TRBJ1-2; 10 nucleotides agree with TRBD1. Unmatched junction bases numbered 3, after V lost 2 bases and J lost 3 bases. The CDR3 sequence is 15 residues long. Germline V gene sequence: CDR1 MGHDK, CDR2 SYGVNS. The CDR3 nucleotides read TGTGCCAGCAGTGAACCCGGGACAGGGGACTATGGCTACACCTTC. This translates into CASSEPGTGDYGYTF.

J is TRBJ1-1 and V is TRBV28; 7 nucleotides match TRBD1. The CDR3 is made up of 16 amino acids. V gave up 3 bases and J gave up 0 bases; unmatched junction bases: 7. Germline V gene lookup returns CDR1 MDHEN and CDR2 SYDVKM. The CDR3 bases are TGTGCCAGCAGTTTGGTAGGGGGCATCCTGAACACTGAAGCTTTCTTT. It encodes CASSLVGGILNTEAFF.

The chain combines TRBV5-1 with TRBJ2-1; TRBD2 is a possible D gene (5 bases). Germline CDR1 SGHRS, CDR2 YFSETQ. Trimming pared 2 bases from V and 4 bases from J, leaving 10 bases between. The length of the CDR3 is 14 residues. Here the CDR3 reads CASSLGLIYNEQFF. The CDR3 DNA follows: TGCGCCAGCAGCTTAGGACTGATTTACAATGAGCAGTTCTTC. The full variable domain, rest sourced from reference TRBV5-1 and TRBJ2-1, is KAGVTQTPRYLIKTRGQQVTLSCSPISGHRSVSWYQQTPGQGLQFLFEYFSETQRNKGNFPGRFSGRQFSNSRSEMNVSTLELGDSALYLCASSLGLIYNEQFFGPGTRLTVL.

The count of this clone is one. The V call is TRBV7-3, the J call TRBJ2-3, with D uncertain. V was shortened by 3 bases and J by 6 bases, with 10 bases between the two germline ends. The CDR3 spans 13 residues. CDR1 is SGHTA, CDR2 FQGTGA, per germline. The CDR3 reads CASSFSPMDTQYF. The CDR3 coding sequence is TGTGCCAGCAGCTTTTCGCCAATGGATACGCAGTATTTT.

V is TRBV2 and J is TRBJ1-5; possible D gene TRBD1, 6 bases. This CDR3 spans 14 amino acids. V was trimmed by 7 bases and J by 4 bases, leaving 14 bases between them. Germline V gene sequence: CDR1 SNHLY, CDR2 FYNNEI. CDR3 region: CASTDRGRNQPQHF. DNA of the CDR3: TGTGCCAGCACAGACCGGGGGCGGAATCAGCCCCAGCATTTT.

The V and J genes are TRBV27 and TRBJ2-2, with 7 bases fitting TRBD1. Trimming at V came to 1 base and at J to 0 bases, leaving 2 bases not matched to a gene. Germline loops: CDR1 MNHEY, CDR2 SMNVEV (reference sequence). The CDR3 is 16 amino acids. CDR3 loop: CASSLLQGTNTGELFF. The CDR3 nucleotides read TGTGCCAGCAGTTTATTACAGGGGACGAACACCGGGGAGCTGTTTTTT.

The rearrangement links TRBV11-2 to TRBJ2-3; D is unresolved. Germline V CDR1 and CDR2: SGHAT, FQNNGV. V was trimmed by 5 bases and J by 3 bases, leaving 9 bases between them. The CDR3 covers 13 residues. The CDR3 protein is CASSPQLTDTQYF. In nucleotides, the CDR3 is TGTGCCAGCAGCCCTCAGCTTACAGATACGCAGTATTTT.

The chain couples TRBV9 to TRBJ2-3; D gene unclear. The V and J ends lost 0 bases and 6 bases respectively, with 11 bases between them. Germline V CDR1 and CDR2: SGDLS, YYNGEE. The CDR3 contains 14 residues. The CDR3 region has the DNA TGTGCCAGCAGCGTAGCGGCCCAAGGGGATACGCAGTATTTT. It is translated as CASSVAAQGDTQYF.

This clone was seen only once. V usage is TRBV3-1 (or the pseudogene TRBV3-2) and J usage is TRBJ2-5, with D possibly TRBD2 on 6 matching bases. Trimming took off 2 bases at V and 7 bases at J, with 8 bases between the two ends. The CDR3 is 12 amino acids. Germline V CDR1 and CDR2: LGHDT, YNNKEL (reference sequence). In DNA, the CDR3 is TGTGCCAGCAGCCAACTGCGGGGGACCCAGTACTTC. This translates into CASSQLRGTQYF.

V is TRBV5-4 and J is TRBJ2-5; D is possibly TRBD1 or TRBD2 (5 bases each). Per the germline V gene, CDR1 is SGHNT and CDR2 is YYREEE (reference sequence). The CDR3 runs to 14 residues. Trimming cost V 5 bases and J 1 base, with 12 bases left between them. The CDR3 protein is CASRRGLIQETQYF. Written as DNA, the CDR3 is TGTGCCAGCAGACGGGGCCTGATCCAAGAGACCCAGTACTTC.

This chain links TRBV7-2 with TRBJ1-3; D remains unclear. CDR1 is SGHTA, CDR2 FQGNSA, per germline. V was trimmed by 5 bases and J by 4 bases, leaving 15 bases between them. This CDR3 comprises 15 residues. The DNA of the CDR3 is TGTGCCAGCAGCCCCTTCCTGGGTCTCGGAAACACCATATATTTT. This gives the protein CASSPFLGLGNTIYF.